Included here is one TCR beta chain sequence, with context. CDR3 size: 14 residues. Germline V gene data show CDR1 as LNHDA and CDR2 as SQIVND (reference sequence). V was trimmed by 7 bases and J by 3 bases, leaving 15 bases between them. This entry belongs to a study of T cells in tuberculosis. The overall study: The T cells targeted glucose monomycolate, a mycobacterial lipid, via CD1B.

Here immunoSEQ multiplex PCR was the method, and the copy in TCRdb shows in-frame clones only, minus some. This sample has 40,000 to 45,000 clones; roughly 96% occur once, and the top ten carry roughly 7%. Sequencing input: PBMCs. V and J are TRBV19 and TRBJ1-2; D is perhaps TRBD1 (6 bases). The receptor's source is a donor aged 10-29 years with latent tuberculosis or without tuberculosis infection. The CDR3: CASTATGVYYGYTF. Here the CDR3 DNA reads TGTGCCAGTACCGCGACAGGAGTCTACTATGGCTACACCTTC.